This TCR beta chain is drawn from a study of T cell clonotyping in hematopoietic cell transplantation. The study's findings and limits: Recipient TCR diversity dropped after transplant; expanded clonotypes rose from day 30 to 180. Broader posttransplant TCR repertoire diversity was predicted by graft donor and pretransplant recipient Inverse Simpson Index values.

Sequencing was performed with immunoSEQ multiplex PCR; in TCRdb, only in-frame clones are kept and a portion is missing. The sample lists fewer than 20,000 clones, more than 75% seen once, with more than 3.5% in the top ten. Germline V CDR1 and CDR2: LNHDA, SQIVND (reference sequence). V shed 5 bases and J shed 3 bases, with 20 bases lying between them. This CDR3 contains 17 residues. On this clone: Its matching antigen is unknown.

The sequences come from PBMCs, collected 100 days after allogeneic stem cell transplant. The sequence came from a male patient between 55 and 70 years old who had an allogeneic stem cell transplant from a related donor, so the T cells may come from the graft donor. Some clones in this sample may be carry-over from other donors' samples. V and J are TRBV19 and TRBJ2-1; D tentatively fits TRBD1 or TRBD2 (5 bases each). The CDR3 DNA sequence: TGTGCCAGTAGTTCCACACCTGGGGGAAGGGTCTACAATGAGCAGTTCTTC. It specifies CASSSTPGGRVYNEQFF.